This TCR beta chain was sequenced for a study of blood T cell repertoires in COVID-19. This clone has a handful of counts. Sequencing used immunoSEQ multiplex PCR; TCRdb keeps in-frame clones, though not all of them. This table has some 190,000 clones, approximately 80% appearing once. The sequenced material came from PBMCs or T cells enriched from blood (not recorded which). This TCR derives from a man in his fifties or sixties who had been exposed to COVID-19.

CDR3 amino acids: CASSFAGVNTGELFF. CDR3 coding DNA: TGTGCCAGCAGCTTCGCCGGGGTGAACACCGGGGAGCTGTTTTTT. The V call is TRBV5-5, the J call TRBJ2-2; the D gene is possibly TRBD2 (5 bases). V lost 2 bases and J lost 1, with 9 bases in between. The CDR3 is 15 residues long. Germline CDR1 and CDR2: SGHKS and YYEKEE (reference sequence). Looking up the rest from reference TRBV5-5 and TRBJ2-2 gives the full variable domain: DAGVTQSPTHLIKTRGQQVTLRCSPISGHKSVSWYQQVLGQGPQFIFQYYEKEERGRGNFPDRFSARQFPNYSSELNVNALLLGDSALYLCASSFAGVNTGELFFGEGSRLTVL.